Below are 27 T cell receptor beta chains sequenced from a single sample in a study of T cell responses to AZD1222 COVID-19 vaccine. Sequencing was performed with immunoSEQ multiplex PCR; in TCRdb, only in-frame clones are kept and a portion is missing. This sample has over 95,000 clones, with roughly 90% found just once. The sample in question was peripheral blood, obtained on day 0 of AZD1222 vaccination. All receptors come from an adult in good health.

V usage is TRBV29-1 and J usage is TRBJ1-5; D is unclear. This CDR3 spans 13 amino acids. V was cut by 6 bases and J by 5 bases, with 14 bases left in between. Germline V gives CDR1 SQVTM, CDR2 ANQGSEA. The CDR3 DNA sequence: TGCAGCGTAGCTGGACGTCACGATCAGCCCCAGCATTTT. It is translated as CSVAGRHDQPQHF.

The chain recombines TRBV10-2 with TRBJ2-7; the match to TRBD2 covers 13 bases. The junction had 7 bases not matched to a gene; V was cut back by 5 bases and J by 0 bases. The CDR3 has 17 residues. The germline V gene encodes CDR1 WSHSY and CDR2 SAAADI. DNA of the CDR3: TGCGCCAGCAGTTTAACTAGCGGGGGGGCGAGCTCCTACGAGCAGTACTTC. This codes for CASSLTSGGASSYEQYF.

This clone has just one count. V and J are TRBV5-4 and TRBJ1-1; D is perhaps TRBD1 (5 bases). From germline, CDR1 is SGHNT and CDR2 YYREEE (reference sequence). The V gene lost 0 bases and the J gene lost 0 bases, with 12 bases spanning the gap. CDR3 length: 16 amino acids. DNA of the CDR3: TGTGCCAGCAGCTTGGTGGGGCCCCTGATGAACACTGAAGCTTTCTTT. Encoded protein: CASSLVGPLMNTEAFF.

The rearrangement joins TRBV7-2 to TRBJ1-1; a possible D gene is TRBD1 (5 bases). The CDR3 consists of 14 residues. Deletions cut 3 bases from V and 0 bases from J, with 8 bases between. From germline, CDR1 is SGHTA and CDR2 FQGNSA. CDR3 DNA sequence: TGTGCCAGCAGCTTCCTCAGGGTGAACACTGAAGCTTTCTTT. It yields the protein CASSFLRVNTEAFF.

This chain links TRBV18 with TRBJ1-2; D is uncertain. Trimming stripped 6 bases from V and 4 bases from J, with 24 bases between. The CDR3 covers 17 residues. Germline-derived CDR1 and CDR2 are KGHSH and LQKENI. DNA of the CDR3: TGTGCCAGCTCCCCCCTAGCTAGGGAACCCGGCGCCTATGGCTACACCTTC. Translated, it gives CASSPLAREPGAYGYTF.

The V and J genes are TRBV13 and TRBJ2-7, with D perhaps TRBD1 (6 bases). The length of the CDR3 is 16 residues. V lost 3 bases to trimming and J lost 2 bases, with 17 bases between them. Germline V lookup: CDR1 PRHDT, CDR2 FYEKMQ (reference sequence). CDR3 in DNA: TGTGCCAGCAGCTTTCTAGGCACAGGGAAGACCTACGAGCAGTACTTC. As protein: CASSFLGTGKTYEQYF.

The CDR3 loop is CASSQDLAIAETQYF. DNA for the CDR3: TGTGCCAGCAGCCAAGATCTAGCTATCGCAGAGACCCAGTACTTC. This chain links TRBV3-1 (or the pseudogene TRBV3-2) with TRBJ2-5, with D possibly TRBD2 on 5 matching bases. This CDR3 is 15 amino acids long. The V end was cut by 0 bases, the J end by 4 bases, with 12 bases between. Germline CDR1 is LGHDT and CDR2 is YNNKEL (reference sequence).

This sequence joins TRBV6-5 and TRBJ2-7, with D unresolved. The ends were cut back, 2 bases at V and 4 bases at J, with 9 bases in the middle. Germline CDR1 is MNHEY and CDR2 is SVGAGI. The CDR3 is 13 amino acids. The CDR3 region is CASSYILGYEQYF. CDR3 DNA: TGTGCCAGCAGTTACATATTGGGTTACGAGCAGTACTTC.

CDR3 region: CASSPGQGKNQPQHF. The CDR3 nucleotides read TGTGCCAGCTCACCAGGACAGGGAAAAAATCAGCCCCAGCATTTT. This chain uses TRBV18 with TRBJ1-5; 8 bases are a match to TRBD1. With 2 bases clipped from V and 4 bases from J, the junction kept 4 bases outside the gene matches. Germline V gives CDR1 KGHSH, CDR2 LQKENI. This CDR3 spans 15 amino acids.

This chain joins TRBV4-3 and TRBJ2-1; possibly TRBD2 for D (5 bases). The V gene's germline CDR1 is LGHNA and CDR2 YSLEER. This CDR3 has 16 residues. Between the trimmed V and J ends, which lost 1 base and 4 bases, there was a span of 14 bases. CDR3 bases: TGCGCCAGCAGCCAAGGAGGGCGATCTGTTTACAATGAGCAGTTCTTC. Its protein is CASSQGGRSVYNEQFF.

The chain carries TRBV18 and TRBJ1-3, with D maybe TRBD1 (5 bases). Deletions cut 5 bases from V and 2 bases from J, with 16 bases between. The CDR3 runs to 16 residues. Per germline, CDR1 KGHSH and CDR2 LQKENI. As DNA, the CDR3 is TGTGCCAGCTCAAGCCAGGGAAACAACGCTGGAAACACCATATATTTT. Its protein product is CASSSQGNNAGNTIYF.

The chain recombines TRBV2 with TRBJ2-7; possibly TRBD2 for D (5 bases). V was clipped by 10 bases and J by 0 bases, with 16 bases between them. The CDR3 consists of 14 residues. Germline V CDR1 and CDR2: SNHLY, FYNNEI. The DNA for the CDR3 is TGTGCCAACCGCCGGGAAAAAAGCTCCTACGAGCAGTACTTC. Translated: CANRREKSSYEQYF.

The V call is TRBV4-3, the J call TRBJ1-2; TRBD1 is a possible D gene (5 bases). The CDR3 extends over 14 amino acids. The germline gives CDR1 LGHNA, CDR2 YSLEER. V dropped 0 bases and J dropped 4 bases, with 9 bases sitting between them. CDR3 loop: CASSQDRASYGYTF. Here the CDR3 DNA reads TGCGCCAGCAGCCAAGACAGGGCCAGCTATGGCTACACCTTC.

This chain connects TRBV6-2 or TRBV6-3 to TRBJ1-2; TRBD1 matches 12 bases. The CDR3 is 15 residues long. V was clipped by 3 bases and J by 7 bases; unmatched bases: 6. Germline CDR1 and CDR2: MNHEY and SVGEGT. The CDR3 here is CASSYWDRGRSGYTF. The CDR3 DNA is TGTGCCAGCAGTTATTGGGACAGGGGGCGATCTGGCTACACCTTC.

This chain connects TRBV29-1 to TRBJ2-2, with TRBD1 identical over 7 bases. The germline V gene has CDR1 SQVTM and CDR2 ANQGSEA. V lost 4 bases and J lost 1; bases outside the gene matches: 3. This CDR3 has 14 residues. The CDR3 bases are TGCAGCGTTGGGGCAGGGGGGAACACCGGGGAGCTGTTTTTT. It yields the protein CSVGAGGNTGELFF.

The chain joins TRBV20-1 to TRBJ1-2; unclear D gene. Per germline, CDR1 DFQATT and CDR2 SNEGSKA (reference sequence). The CDR3 runs to 11 residues. Trimming left V 1 base short and J 8 bases short, with 8 bases between. The CDR3 here is CSARGLSGYTF. Written as DNA, the CDR3 is TGCAGTGCTAGAGGGTTGTCGGGCTACACCTTC.

The V call is TRBV6-2 or TRBV6-3, the J call TRBJ2-4, with a possible D match to TRBD2 (5 bases). The CDR3 is 15 residues long. Germline lookup yields CDR1 MNHEY and CDR2 SVGEGT. The V and J ends lost 4 bases and 12 bases respectively, with 22 bases between them. The CDR3 protein is CASSSYNVPRDGQYF. The CDR3 DNA is TGTGCCAGCAGTTCTTATAATGTGCCGAGGGATGGTCAGTACTTC.

The rearrangement uses TRBV28 and TRBJ2-7; D is perhaps TRBD1 (6 bases). V was clipped by 3 bases and J by 2 bases, with 11 bases between them. The CDR3 consists of 14 residues. CDR1 is MDHEN and CDR2 is SYDVKM in the germline V gene. CDR3 residues: CASSFAGTTYEQYF. CDR3 DNA: TGTGCCAGCAGTTTTGCAGGGACAACCTACGAGCAGTACTTC.

The J gene is TRBJ1-5, the V gene TRBV6-2 or TRBV6-3, with 7 bases lining up with TRBD1. After removal of 2 bases from V and 7 bases from J, the junction contained 11 bases not matched to a gene. Germline V gene sequence: CDR1 MNHEY, CDR2 SVGEGT. CDR3 length: 16 residues. CDR3 protein: CASSYPTGSRGQPQHF. DNA of the CDR3: TGTGCCAGCAGTTACCCGACAGGGTCTCGGGGCCAGCCCCAGCATTTT.

The J gene is TRBJ2-1, the V gene TRBV7-3; TRBD1 might be the D (6 bases). V lost 6 bases and J lost 6, with 21 bases in between. There are 16 residues in the CDR3. Germline loops: CDR1 SGHTA, CDR2 FQGTGA. CDR3 sequence: CASSERGNAWGNEQFF. In nucleotides, the CDR3 is TGTGCCAGCAGTGAGAGGGGGAATGCTTGGGGCAATGAGCAGTTCTTC.

The rearrangement joins TRBV19 to TRBJ2-1, with D possibly matching TRBD1 (5 bases). CDR1 and CDR2 (germline): LNHDA, SQIVND (reference sequence). This CDR3 is 20 amino acids long. V was clipped by 0 bases and J by 0 bases, with 21 bases between them. The chain's CDR3 is CASSIDPLDDSTHSYNEQFF. As DNA, the CDR3 is TGTGCCAGTAGTATAGACCCCCTAGACGACAGCACGCACTCCTACAATGAGCAGTTCTTC.

This chain links TRBV7-9 with TRBJ1-2, with D possibly matching TRBD1 (5 bases). This CDR3 has 15 residues. Germline CDR1 is SEHNR and CDR2 is FQNEAQ (reference sequence). The ends were cut back, 5 bases at V and 0 bases at J, with 13 bases in the middle. The CDR3 nucleotides read TGTGCCAGCAGCGCTAGGGGCAGATCTAACTATGGCTACACCTTC. Amino acid sequence: CASSARGRSNYGYTF. Full variable domain (remainder filled in from reference TRBV7-9 and TRBJ1-2): DTGVSQNPRHKITKRGQNVTFRCDPISEHNRLYWYRQTLGQGPEFLTYFQNEAQLEKSRLLSDRFSAERPKGSFSTLEIQRTEQGDSAMYLCASSARGRSNYGYTFGSGTRLTVV.

This rearrangement joins TRBV14 to TRBJ2-3; 13 nucleotides line up with TRBD2. Germline V gene data show CDR1 as SGHDN and CDR2 as FVKESK. With 10 bases clipped from V and 6 bases from J, the junction kept 7 bases outside the gene matches. The CDR3 runs to 14 residues. The CDR3 region has the DNA TGTGCCACTGCCGGGACTAGCGGGGTTGATACGCAGTATTTT. Translated, it gives CATAGTSGVDTQYF. Full variable domain (outside the CDR3, taken from reference TRBV14 and TRBJ2-3): EAGVTQFPSHSVIEKGQTVTLRCDPISGHDNLYWYRRVMGKEIKFLLHFVKESKQDESGMPNNRFLAERTGGTYSTLKVQPAELEDSGVYFCATAGTSGVDTQYFGPGTRLTVL.

The chain is built from TRBV10-3 and TRBJ2-1; 13 bases agree with TRBD2. This CDR3 comprises 17 residues. Germline assignment: CDR1 ENHRY and CDR2 SYGVKD. Trimming removed 3 bases from V and 2 bases from J; junction bases left unmatched: 4. CDR3 nucleotide sequence: TGTGCCATCAGTGAACTAGCGGGGGGGTACACCTACAATGAGCAGTTCTTC. Translated, it gives CAISELAGGYTYNEQFF.

V usage is TRBV5-5 and J usage is TRBJ1-4, with a weak D call TRBD1 (5 bases). The length of the CDR3 is 15 residues. Germline V gene data show CDR1 as SGHKS and CDR2 as YYEKEE (reference sequence). The V and J ends lost 3 bases and 7 bases respectively, with 16 bases between them. The CDR3, as DNA: TGTGCCAGCAGCTCCGCAGGGTACGTTGGTGAAAAACTGTTTTTT. Translating gives CASSSAGYVGEKLFF.

Points on this clone: At one of its ends the junction is not consistent with the germline gene, which may arise from a read error. The rearrangement uses TRBV6-2 or TRBV6-3 and TRBJ1-6, with a possible D match to TRBD1 (6 bases). This CDR3 comprises 13 residues. Germline V CDR1 and CDR2: MNHEY, SVGEGT. CDR3 nucleotides: TGTGCCAGCAGTCCAGGGGAGAGTTCACGCCTCCACTTT. Encoded protein: CASSPGESSRLHF.

This chain's CDR3 is CASILDRAGEKLFF. In DNA, the CDR3 is TGTGCCAGCATTCTTGACAGGGCGGGGGAAAAACTGTTTTTT. V gene TRBV28 combines with J gene TRBJ1-4, with 7 bases aligning to TRBD1. Germline V gene data show CDR1 as MDHEN and CDR2 as SYDVKM. The CDR3 totals 14 residues. The V segment lost 7 bases and the J segment 8 bases; nucleotides outside the gene matches: 10.